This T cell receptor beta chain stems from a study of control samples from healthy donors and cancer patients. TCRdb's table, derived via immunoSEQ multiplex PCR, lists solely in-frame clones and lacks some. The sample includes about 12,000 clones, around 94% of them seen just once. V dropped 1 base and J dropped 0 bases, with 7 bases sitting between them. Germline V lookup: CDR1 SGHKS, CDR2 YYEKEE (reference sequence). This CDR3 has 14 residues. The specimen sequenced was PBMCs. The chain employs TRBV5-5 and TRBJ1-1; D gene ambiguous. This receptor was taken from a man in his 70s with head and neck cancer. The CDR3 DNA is TGTGCCAGCAGCTTGACTCAGATGAACACTGAAGCTTTCTTT. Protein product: CASSLTQMNTEAFF.